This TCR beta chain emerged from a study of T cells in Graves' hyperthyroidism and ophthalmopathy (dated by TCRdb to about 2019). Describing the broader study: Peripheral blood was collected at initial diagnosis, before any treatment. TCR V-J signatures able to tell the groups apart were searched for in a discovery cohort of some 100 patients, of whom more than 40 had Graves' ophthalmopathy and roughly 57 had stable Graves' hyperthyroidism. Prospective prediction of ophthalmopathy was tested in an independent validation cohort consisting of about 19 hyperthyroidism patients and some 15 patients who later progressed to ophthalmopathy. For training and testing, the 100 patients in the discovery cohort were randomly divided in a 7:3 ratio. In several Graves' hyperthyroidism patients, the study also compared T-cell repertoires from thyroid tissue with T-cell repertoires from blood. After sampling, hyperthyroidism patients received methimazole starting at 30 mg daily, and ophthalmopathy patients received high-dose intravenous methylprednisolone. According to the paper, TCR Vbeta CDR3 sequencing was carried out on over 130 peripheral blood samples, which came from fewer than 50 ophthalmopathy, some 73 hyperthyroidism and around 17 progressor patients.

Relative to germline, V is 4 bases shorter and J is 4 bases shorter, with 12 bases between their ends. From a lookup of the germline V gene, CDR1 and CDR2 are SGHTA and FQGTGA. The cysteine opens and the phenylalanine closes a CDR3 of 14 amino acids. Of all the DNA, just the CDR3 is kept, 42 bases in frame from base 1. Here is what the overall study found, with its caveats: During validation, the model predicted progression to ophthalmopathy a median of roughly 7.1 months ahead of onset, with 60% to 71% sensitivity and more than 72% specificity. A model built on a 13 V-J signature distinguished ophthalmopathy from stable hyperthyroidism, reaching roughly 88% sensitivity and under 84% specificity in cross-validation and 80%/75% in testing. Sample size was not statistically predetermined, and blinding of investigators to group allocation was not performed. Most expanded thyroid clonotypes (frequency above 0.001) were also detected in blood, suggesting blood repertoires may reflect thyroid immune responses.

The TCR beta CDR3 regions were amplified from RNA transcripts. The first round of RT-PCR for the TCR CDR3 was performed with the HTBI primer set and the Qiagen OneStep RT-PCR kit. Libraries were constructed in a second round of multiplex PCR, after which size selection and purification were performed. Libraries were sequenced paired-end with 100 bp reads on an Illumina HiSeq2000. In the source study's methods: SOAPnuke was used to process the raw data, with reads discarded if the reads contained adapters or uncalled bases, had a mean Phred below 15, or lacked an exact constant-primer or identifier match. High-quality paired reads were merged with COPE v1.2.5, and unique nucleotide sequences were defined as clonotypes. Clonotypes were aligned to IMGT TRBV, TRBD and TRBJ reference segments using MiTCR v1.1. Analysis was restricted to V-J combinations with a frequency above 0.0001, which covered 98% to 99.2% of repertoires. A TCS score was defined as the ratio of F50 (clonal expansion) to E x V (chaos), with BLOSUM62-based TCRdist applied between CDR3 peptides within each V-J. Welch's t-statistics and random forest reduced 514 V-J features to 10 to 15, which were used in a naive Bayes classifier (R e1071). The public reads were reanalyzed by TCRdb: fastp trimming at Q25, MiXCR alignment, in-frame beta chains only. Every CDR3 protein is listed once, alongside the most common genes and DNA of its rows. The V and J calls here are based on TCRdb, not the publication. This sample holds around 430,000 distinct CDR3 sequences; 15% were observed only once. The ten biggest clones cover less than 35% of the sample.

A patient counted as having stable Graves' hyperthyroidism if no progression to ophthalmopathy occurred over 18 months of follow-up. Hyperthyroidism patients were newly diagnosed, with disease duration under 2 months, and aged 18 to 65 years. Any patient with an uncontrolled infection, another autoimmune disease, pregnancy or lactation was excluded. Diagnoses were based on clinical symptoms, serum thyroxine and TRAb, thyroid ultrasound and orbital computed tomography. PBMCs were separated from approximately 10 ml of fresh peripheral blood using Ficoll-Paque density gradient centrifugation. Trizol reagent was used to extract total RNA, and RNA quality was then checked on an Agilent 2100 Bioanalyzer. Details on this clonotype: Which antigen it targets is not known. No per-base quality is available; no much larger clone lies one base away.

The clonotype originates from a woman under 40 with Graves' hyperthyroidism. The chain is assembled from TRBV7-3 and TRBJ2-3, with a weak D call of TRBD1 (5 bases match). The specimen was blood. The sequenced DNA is TGTGCCAGCAGCTCCACAACCAGGGCAGATACGCAGTATTTT. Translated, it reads CASSSTTRADTQYF.